The 22 T cell receptor beta chains in this list originate from one sample, sequenced in a study of shared clonotypes between healthy human individuals. The protocol was immunoSEQ multiplex PCR, while the TCRdb copy is restricted to in-frame clones and leaves out a portion. The repertoire consists of 2 million to 3 million clones, with 80% to 95% occurring once and the leading ten covering 0.36%. The sequencing sample was made of naive CD4+ T cells from PBMCs. Subset specified: CD45RA+ positively selected. The source of these receptors is a man between 18 and 35 years old in good health. Some clones in this sample may be carry-over from other donors' samples.

The CDR3 loop is CASSLLRVLRDEKLFF. The CDR3 DNA follows: TGTGCCAGCAGTTTGTTAAGGGTTTTAAGGGATGAAAAACTGTTTTTT. The chain employs TRBV27 and TRBJ1-4; no definite D call. Trimming removed 3 bases from V and 6 bases from J, with 17 bases in between. The CDR3 is made up of 16 amino acids. The germline V gene encodes CDR1 MNHEY and CDR2 SMNVEV (reference sequence).

This rearrangement joins TRBV28 to TRBJ1-2; D is uncertain. The germline V gene encodes CDR1 MDHEN and CDR2 SYDVKM. This CDR3 contains 13 residues. Between the trimmed V and J ends, which lost 3 bases and 8 bases, there was a span of 13 bases. CDR3 nucleotides: TGTGCCAGCAGTTTGGCAGAAATAAGAGGCTACACCTTC. The encoded protein is CASSLAEIRGYTF.

V and J are TRBV28 and TRBJ1-1; D uncertain. The V and J ends lost 6 bases and 6 bases respectively, with 11 bases between them. The V gene's germline CDR1 is MDHEN and CDR2 SYDVKM. The CDR3 contains 12 residues. CDR3 nucleotide sequence: TGTGCCAGCAGGGGGAGCTGGGCTGAAGCTTTCTTT. It encodes CASRGSWAEAFF.

The gene calls are TRBV4-2 and TRBJ2-3, with D unclear. The CDR3 has 15 amino acids. V was clipped by 4 bases and J by 2 bases, with 13 bases between them. Germline V gives CDR1 LGHNA, CDR2 YNFKEQ. The chain's CDR3 is CASSLPRTYTDTQYF. CDR3 coding DNA: TGTGCCAGCAGCCTTCCCCGGACCTACACAGATACGCAGTATTTT.

The chain recombines TRBV6-1 with TRBJ1-1, with D unclear. V was cut by 6 bases and J by 2 bases, with 13 bases left in between. The CDR3 totals 14 residues. The germline CDR1 and CDR2 sequences are MNHNS and SASEGT. The CDR3 nucleotides are TGTGCCAGCAGCTATATGCGGGATAACACTGAAGCTTTCTTT. Its translation: CASSYMRDNTEAFF.

This clone was seen more than once but under ten times. Other DNA sequences of this sample code for an identical CDR3. The rearrangement joins TRBV7-3 to TRBJ1-5; D might be TRBD1 (6 bases). This CDR3 is built from 13 residues. CDR1 is SGHTA, CDR2 FQGTGA, per germline. Trimming stripped 5 bases from V and 4 bases from J, with 9 bases between. The CDR3 DNA sequence: TGTGCCAGCAGCCTAGACAGGAATCAGCCCCAGCATTTT. Encoded protein: CASSLDRNQPQHF.

This clone was counted a single time. V is TRBV27 and J is TRBJ2-2, with 9 bases aligning to TRBD2. Germline CDR1 and CDR2: MNHEY and SMNVEV (reference sequence). CDR3 size: 17 residues. V lost 6 bases to trimming and J lost 5 bases; unmatched junction nucleotides: 13. The CDR3, as DNA: TGTGCCAGCAGCAGGCCGGCGGGAGGGCCGGGTACCGGGGAGCTGTTTTTT. This sequence encodes CASSRPAGGPGTGELFF.

The rearrangement links TRBV2 to TRBJ2-2; no clear D. The V gene lost 8 bases and the J gene lost 0 bases, with 13 bases spanning the gap. Germline V gives CDR1 SNHLY, CDR2 FYNNEI. The CDR3 is 15 amino acids. The CDR3 reads CASRSSAANTGELFF. The CDR3 bases are TGTGCCAGCCGCTCGTCCGCAGCGAACACCGGGGAGCTGTTTTTT.

The V gene is TRBV19, the J gene TRBJ2-1; D perhaps matches TRBD2 (5 bases). The V gene lost 5 bases and the J gene lost 4 bases, with 12 bases spanning the gap. Germline CDR1 is LNHDA and CDR2 is SQIVND (reference sequence). The CDR3 runs to 14 residues. CDR3 nucleotide sequence: TGTGCCAGTAGTCCTCTAGCCGAATACAATGAGCAGTTCTTC. Amino acids: CASSPLAEYNEQFF.

The gene calls are TRBV27 and TRBJ1-4; no clear D. The V gene's germline CDR1 is MNHEY and CDR2 SMNVEV (reference sequence). Trimming pared 6 bases from V and 8 bases from J, leaving 19 bases between. CDR3 size: 15 residues. The DNA for the CDR3 is TGTGCCAGCAGCCTGAGACTGGGTAAAGGGGAAAAACTGTTTTTT. This gives the protein CASSLRLGKGEKLFF.

The chain is built from TRBV27 and TRBJ2-7, with TRBD1 identical over 10 bases. This CDR3 is 14 amino acids long. CDR1 and CDR2 (germline): MNHEY, SMNVEV (reference sequence). After removal of 5 bases from V and 6 bases from J, the junction contained 7 bases not matched to a gene. DNA for the CDR3: TGTGCCAGCAGTGCCGGGACAGGGGAAGGCGAGCAGTACTTC. It encodes CASSAGTGEGEQYF.

In regard to this clone: Other DNA sequences in this specimen translate into the identical CDR3. The DNA for the CDR3 is TGTGCCAGCAGCGTCTCCGGGGTATCCTACAATGAGCAGTTCTTC. Encoded protein: CASSVSGVSYNEQFF. The chain is built from TRBV9 and TRBJ2-1; TRBD2 is a possible D gene (5 bases). Germline lookup yields CDR1 SGDLS and CDR2 YYNGEE. V gave up 2 bases and J gave up 1 base, with 10 bases separating them. CDR3 length: 15 amino acids.

The genes are TRBV16 and TRBJ1-1, with D perhaps matching TRBD1 (6 bases). The CDR3 covers 17 residues. V was trimmed by 4 bases and J by 1 base, leaving 19 bases between them. Looked up from germline, CDR1 is KGHSY and CDR2 is FQNENV. This CDR3 reads CASSLLSPRGRNTEAFF. The DNA for the CDR3 is TGTGCCAGCAGCCTTCTATCCCCTAGGGGGAGGAACACTGAAGCTTTCTTT.

The table lists this clone with a count of one. The chain recombines TRBV12-5 with TRBJ2-5, with 7 positions matching TRBD2. V lost 5 bases and J lost 7; bases outside the gene matches: 16. Germline CDR1 is LGHNT and CDR2 is FRNRAP. This CDR3 has 16 residues. The DNA of the CDR3 is TGTGCTAGTGGTAAACCTCCGAGCGGGGAAAGTGCGACCCAGTACTTC. Its protein product is CASGKPPSGESATQYF.

V is TRBV7-8 and J is TRBJ1-5; D gene uncertain. CDR3 length equals 15 residues. CDR1 is SGHVS and CDR2 is FQNEAQ in the germline V gene. V gave up 1 base and J gave up 9 bases, with 16 bases separating them. The CDR3 DNA follows: TGTGCCAGCAGCTTAGGTAACCGTCCTTATCGGCCCCAGCATTTT. Translating gives CASSLGNRPYRPQHF.

The chain joins TRBV23-1 to TRBJ2-4, with D perhaps assigned TRBD1 or TRBD2 (5 bases each). TRBV23-1 is treated as an ORF (open reading frame) with a function not yet certain. The CDR3 covers 13 residues. V shed 10 bases and J shed 5 bases, with 15 bases lying between them. The CDR3 sequence: CATQTRGENIQYF. The CDR3 DNA reads TGCGCCACCCAAACCCGGGGCGAAAACATTCAGTACTTC.

J is TRBJ2-1 and V is TRBV5-1; tentative D call: TRBD2 (5 bases). The germline V gene has CDR1 SGHRS and CDR2 YFSETQ. Trimming stripped 6 bases from V and 7 bases from J, with 14 bases between. The CDR3 is made up of 13 amino acids. CDR3 in DNA: TGCGCCAGCACCATGAGTCCGGGGAATGAGCAGTTCTTC. It specifies CASTMSPGNEQFF.

The V call is TRBV10-3, the J call TRBJ2-1; 12 positions match TRBD2. The CDR3 has 17 amino acids. Germline V gene lookup returns CDR1 ENHRY and CDR2 SYGVKD. Germline trimming cut 3 bases from V and 9 bases from J; bases unmatched to any gene: 12. CDR3: CAISDTPSGRARGEQFF. CDR3 coding DNA: TGTGCCATCAGTGACACCCCTAGCGGGAGGGCCCGTGGTGAGCAGTTCTTC.

The chain employs TRBV5-5 and TRBJ1-2; the D gene is possibly TRBD1 (6 bases). This CDR3 is 16 amino acids long. Trimming took 4 bases from V and 2 from J, leaving 18 bases between them. Per the germline V gene, CDR1 is SGHKS and CDR2 is YYEKEE (reference sequence). Here the CDR3 reads CASSIGQSVRNYGYTF. Written as DNA, the CDR3 is TGTGCCAGCAGCATAGGACAGTCGGTGCGGAACTATGGCTACACCTTC.

This clone was seen a single time. J is TRBJ2-1 and V is TRBV10-3; 9 bases agree with TRBD2. Germline V gene data show CDR1 as ENHRY and CDR2 as SYGVKD. The trim removed 6 bases at V and 3 bases at J, leaving 3 bases unmatched. CDR3 size: 14 residues. The chain's CDR3 is CAIRRTSDYNEQFF. The CDR3 DNA follows: TGTGCCATCAGAAGGACTAGCGACTACAATGAGCAGTTCTTC.

The table lists this clone with a count of one. V is TRBV7-3 and J is TRBJ2-7, with 8 nucleotides matching TRBD2. This CDR3 is 17 amino acids long. The germline V gene has CDR1 SGHTA and CDR2 FQGTGA. V dropped 0 bases and J dropped 6; count of bases not matched to a gene: 13. The CDR3 protein is CASSLTGSGTYPLEQYF. In DNA, the CDR3 is TGTGCCAGCAGCTTAACTGGTAGCGGGACTTATCCGCTCGAGCAGTACTTC.

The CDR3 loop reads CASSALRGFDYGYTF. Here the CDR3 DNA reads TGTGCCAGCAGTGCCTTGAGGGGGTTTGACTATGGCTACACCTTC. This rearrangement joins TRBV28 to TRBJ1-2; weak D call: TRBD1 (6 bases). The V end lost 5 bases, the J end lost 3 bases, and 16 bases lay between the germline ends. Germline-derived CDR1 and CDR2 are MDHEN and SYDVKM. CDR3 size: 15 residues.